The 3 T cell receptor beta chains presented below share a single source sample, sequenced in a study of cytomegalovirus exposure and HLA in healthy donors. Amplification used 60 Vbeta primers and 13 Jbeta primers. The assay was immunoSEQ multiplex PCR, and TCRdb's table has in-frame clones only and misses some. The repertoire holds 130,000 or so clones, with just over 65% as singletons. Sequencing was performed on PBMCs. These receptors originate from a woman aged 60-70 years in good health and CMV-seronegative.

CDR3 nucleotides: TGCAGCGTTGATGGGACAGGGGGCTATGGCTACACCTTC. It codes for CSVDGTGGYGYTF. The chain employs TRBV29-1 and TRBJ1-2, with 11 bases fitting TRBD1. This CDR3 is 13 amino acids long. With V trimmed by 3 bases and J by 4 bases, 1 base remained unmatched. Germline-derived CDR1 and CDR2 are SQVTM and ANQGSEA.

The chain recombines TRBV6-5 with TRBJ2-1; 8 bases align to TRBD2. CDR1 and CDR2 (germline): MNHEY, SVGAGI. V lost 2 bases, J lost 15 bases, and 6 bases stayed unmatched. The CDR3 spans 12 residues. In nucleotides, the CDR3 is TGTGCCAGCAGTTACACGGGACTAGTGTTGTTCTTC. Protein product: CASSYTGLVLFF.

About this clone: At one boundary the junction diverges from the germline segment, which might be a read error. The chain has TRBV7-7 and TRBJ2-3; D is unresolved. The CDR3 totals 13 residues. From germline, CDR1 is SSHAT and CDR2 FNYEAQ (reference sequence). CDR3 in amino acids: CASSLSRTDTQYF. The CDR3 DNA reads TGTGCTAGCAGCTTAAGCCGCACAGATACGCAGTATTTT.